A selection of T cell receptor beta chains follows, all from one sample in a study of CD8+ T cells in alopecia areata. Profiling relied on immunoSEQ multiplex PCR, and the TCRdb table lists in-frame clones only, not all of them. The profile covers fewer than 150,000 clones, with roughly 50% appearing a single time and just under 30% taken by the ten largest. This sample comprised CD8+ T cells sorted from blood, obtained at week 4, from a patient treated with tofacitinib. These receptors originate from a human donor with alopecia areata. Both conserved end residues are part of each CDR3. Fields, in order: clone size, J gene, V gene, D gene, CDR3 protein, CDR3 DNA. D genes are given only for firm matches. Clone size is not always given. Where it is, it says once, few, many or a class for expanded clones.

.	TRBJ1-5	TRBV28	.	CASSLSSNQPQHF	TGTGCCAGCAGTTTATCCAGCAATCAGCCCCAGCATTTT
.	TRBJ2-3	TRBV30	.	CAWSALARDTQYF	TGTGCCTGGAGTGCTCTAGCCCGGGATACGCAGTATTTT
.	TRBJ1-1	TRBV29-1	TRBD1	CSVPGTANTEAFF	TGCAGCGTGCCCGGGACAGCGAACACTGAAGCTTTCTTT
once	TRBJ1-1	TRBV7-2	.	CASSPTSGYTEAFF	TGTGCCAGCAGCCCAACGTCCGGGTACACTGAAGCTTTCTTT
.	TRBJ2-7	TRBV11-2	.	CASAVGGSWEQYF	TGTGCCAGCGCCGTTGGCGGCTCCTGGGAGCAGTACTTC
once	TRBJ2-7	TRBV23-1	.	CASSHMRDTHSYEQYF	TGCGCCAGCAGTCACATGCGGGACACTCACTCCTACGAGCAGTACTTC
.	TRBJ1-2	TRBV30	.	CAWSVKSGGYTF	TGTGCCTGGAGTGTAAAATCAGGGGGCTACACCTTC
.	TRBJ1-2	TRBV30	.	CAWSVLQGYGYTF	TGTGCCTGGAGTGTACTACAGGGTTATGGCTACACCTTC
.	TRBJ1-2	TRBV7-8	.	CASSLARGYYGYTF	TGTGCCAGCAGCTTAGCTAGGGGCTACTATGGCTACACCTTC
.	TRBJ2-1	TRBV9	.	CASSPNYGPYNEQFF	TGTGCCAGCAGCCCTAATTACGGACCGTACAATGAGCAGTTCTTC
.	TRBJ2-7	TRBV29-1	TRBD2	CSVRGGSYSYEQYF	TGCAGCGTCCGGGGGGGCAGTTACTCCTACGAGCAGTACTTC
.	TRBJ1-1	TRBV30	.	CAWSPGAQGTEAFF	TGTGCCTGGAGTCCAGGGGCGCAGGGGACTGAAGCTTTCTTT
.	TRBJ1-2	TRBV7-8	TRBD1	CASSSTGKVDGYTF	TGTGCCAGCAGCTCGACAGGGAAAGTGGATGGCTACACCTTC
.	TRBJ2-1	TRBV9	TRBD2	CASSHTGGDEQFF	TGTGCCAGCAGCCATACCGGGGGGGATGAGCAGTTCTTC
.	TRBJ1-1	TRBV29-1	.	CSGGGQNTEAFF	TGCAGCGGGGGTGGACAGAACACTGAAGCTTTCTTT
.	TRBJ2-2	TRBV29-1	.	CSVLATDTGELFF	TGCAGCGTCCTAGCCACGGACACCGGGGAGCTGTTTTTT
.	TRBJ2-7	TRBV7-6	.	CASSSPGGRTYEQYF	TGTGCCAGCAGCTCCCCCGGGGGGCGCACCTACGAGCAGTACTTC
.	TRBJ1-1	TRBV30	.	CAWSVVIGDTEAFF	TGTGCCTGGAGTGTAGTTATTGGGGACACTGAAGCTTTCTTT
.	TRBJ2-7	TRBV23-1	.	CASSQVQGMGSYEQYF	TGCGCCAGCAGTCAAGTACAGGGCATGGGGTCCTACGAGCAGTACTTC
.	TRBJ1-4	TRBV5-1	TRBD1	CASSLGQQGPRERRLFF	TGCGCCAGCAGCTTGGGGCAACAGGGGCCTAGAGAGAGGCGACTGTTTTTT
.	TRBJ2-1	TRBV9	TRBD2	CASSVAGASGYNEQFF	TGTGCCAGCAGCGTAGCTGGTGCTAGCGGGTACAATGAGCAGTTCTTC
once	TRBJ2-6	TRBV10-3	.	CAITGELSGANVLTF	TGTGCCATCACCGGGGAGTTATCTGGGGCCAACGTCCTGACTTTC
few	TRBJ2-5	TRBV11-2	TRBD2	CASSFGGGGETQYF	TGTGCCAGCAGCTTCGGGGGGGGAGGAGAGACCCAGTACTTC
once	TRBJ2-7	TRBV7-9	.	CASSLGLNEQYF	TGTGCCAGCAGCTTAGGCTTGAACGAGCAGTACTTC
.	TRBJ2-1	TRBV6-6	.	CASSGGDNEQFF	TGTGCCAGCAGTGGCGGAGACAATGAGCAGTTCTTC
.	TRBJ2-3	TRBV9	.	CASSVEATNYITDTQYF	TGTGCCAGCAGCGTAGAAGCCACGAACTATATCACAGATACGCAGTATTTT
few	TRBJ2-7	TRBV14	TRBD1	CASSHLQGYSYEQYF	TGTGCCAGCAGCCACCTACAGGGGTACTCCTACGAGCAGTACTTC
.	TRBJ2-1	TRBV7-9	TRBD2	CASSSPSGSSYNEQFF	TGTGCCAGCAGCTCTCCGAGCGGGAGCTCCTACAATGAGCAGTTCTTC
.	TRBJ2-7	TRBV29-1	TRBD1	CSVARGQGADEQYF	TGCAGCGTGGCCCGGGGACAGGGGGCGGACGAGCAGTACTTC
.	TRBJ1-5	TRBV30	TRBD1	CAWSVTGGGQPQHF	TGTGCCTGGAGTGTAACAGGGGGTGGTCAGCCCCAGCATTTT
few	TRBJ2-5	TRBV25-1	TRBD1	CASDRGLGETQYF	TGTGCCAGCGACAGGGGGCTTGGTGAGACCCAGTACTTC
.	TRBJ2-3	TRBV30	.	CAWSVGVWGTDTQYF	TGTGCCTGGAGTGTGGGGGTCTGGGGCACAGATACGCAGTATTTT
.	TRBJ2-1	TRBV15	TRBD1	CATSRVVTGGNEQFF	TGTGCCACCAGCAGAGTTGTGACAGGGGGCAATGAGCAGTTCTTC
.	TRBJ1-1	TRBV13	.	CASSFGGAGTEAFF	TGTGCCAGCAGCTTTGGGGGCGCCGGCACTGAAGCTTTCTTT
.	TRBJ2-7	TRBV29-1	TRBD1	CSVVGGQLSSYEQYF	TGCAGCGTCGTAGGGGGACAGTTAAGCTCCTACGAGCAGTACTTC
.	TRBJ1-1	TRBV6-5	.	CASRDGQLNTEAFF	TGTGCCAGCAGAGATGGACAGCTGAACACTGAAGCTTTCTTT
.	TRBJ2-5	TRBV28	TRBD2	CASSGSGGATETQYF	TGTGCCAGCAGTGGAAGCGGGGGGGCCACCGAGACCCAGTACTTC
.	TRBJ2-2	TRBV6-5	.	CASSTGRASSGELFF	TGTGCCAGCAGTACGGGGCGGGCCTCCAGCGGGGAGCTGTTTTTT
.	TRBJ2-2	TRBV29-1	.	CSVPEEASNTGELFF	TGCAGCGTCCCGGAGGAGGCCTCGAACACCGGGGAGCTGTTTTTT
.	TRBJ2-7	TRBV5-1	TRBD1	CASSHLGQAPYEQYF	TGCGCCAGCAGCCACCTAGGACAGGCCCCCTACGAGCAGTACTTC
few	TRBJ2-3	TRBV30	.	CAWSVSTDTQYF	TGTGCCTGGAGTGTATCCACAGATACGCAGTATTTT
.	TRBJ1-5	TRBV7-8	.	CASSFAVHQPQHF	TGTGCCAGCAGCTTCGCGGTGCATCAGCCCCAGCATTTT
.	TRBJ2-7	TRBV6-6	.	CASTHTGNYEQYF	TGTGCCAGCACCCACACGGGTAACTACGAGCAGTACTTC
once	TRBJ2-7	TRBV2	.	CASSGPRDYEQYF	TGTGCCAGCAGCGGACCCAGGGACTACGAGCAGTACTTC
.	TRBJ2-5	TRBV2	.	CASSTGGEETQYF	TGTGCCAGCAGTACGGGTGGGGAAGAGACCCAGTACTTC
few	TRBJ2-5	TRBV14	.	CASRPSGEETQYF	TGTGCCAGCAGGCCTAGTGGAGAGGAGACCCAGTACTTC
.	TRBJ2-6	TRBV30	.	CAWCGGPLGANVLTF	TGTGCCTGGTGTGGGGGGCCCCTGGGGGCCAACGTCCTGACTTTC
.	TRBJ2-7	TRBV29-1	.	CSVEGLQIYEQYF	TGCAGCGTTGAAGGTCTACAGATCTACGAGCAGTACTTC
.	TRBJ1-1	TRBV7-9	TRBD1	CASSLATGVNTEAFF	TGTGCCAGCAGCTTAGCTACAGGGGTGAACACTGAAGCTTTCTTT
few	TRBJ2-5	TRBV7-9	.	CASSSGGETQYF	TGTGCCAGCAGCTCCGGTGGAGAGACCCAGTACTTC
once	TRBJ2-7	TRBV30	.	CAWSVLRGPYEQYF	TGTGCCTGGAGTGTGTTAAGGGGTCCCTACGAGCAGTACTTC
.	TRBJ1-4	TRBV7-9	TRBD1	CASSLAGTDDEKLFF	TGTGCCAGCAGCTTAGCTGGGACAGACGATGAAAAACTGTTTTTT
.	TRBJ2-7	TRBV29-1	.	CSGTSQGTSYEQYF	TGCAGCGGTACCTCACAGGGAACCTCCTACGAGCAGTACTTC
once	TRBJ1-6	TRBV5-1	TRBD1	CASSLEVPGGDSPLHF	TGCGCCAGCAGCTTGGAAGTTCCAGGGGGAGATTCACCCCTCCACTTT